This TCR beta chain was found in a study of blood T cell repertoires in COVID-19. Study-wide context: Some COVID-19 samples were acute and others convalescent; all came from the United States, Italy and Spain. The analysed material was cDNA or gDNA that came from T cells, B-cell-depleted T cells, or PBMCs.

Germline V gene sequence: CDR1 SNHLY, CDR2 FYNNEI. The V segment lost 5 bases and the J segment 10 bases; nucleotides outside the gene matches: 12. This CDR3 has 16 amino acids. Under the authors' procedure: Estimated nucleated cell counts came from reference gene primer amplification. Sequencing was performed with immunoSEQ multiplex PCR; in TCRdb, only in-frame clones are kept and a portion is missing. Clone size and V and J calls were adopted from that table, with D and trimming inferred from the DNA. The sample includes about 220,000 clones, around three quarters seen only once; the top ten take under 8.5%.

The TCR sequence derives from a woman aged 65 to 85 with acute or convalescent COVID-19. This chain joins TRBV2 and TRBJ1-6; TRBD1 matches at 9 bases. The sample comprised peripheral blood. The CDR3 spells CASSKGQGRITSPLHF. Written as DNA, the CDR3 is TGTGCCAGCAGTAAGGGACAGGGAAGGATTACGTCACCCCTCCACTTT. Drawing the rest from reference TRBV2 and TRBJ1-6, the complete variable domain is EPEVTQTPSHQVTQMGQEVILRCVPISNHLYFYWYRQILGQKVEFLVSFYNNEISEKSEIFDDQFSVERPDGSNFTLKIRSTKLEDSAMYFCASSKGQGRITSPLHFGNGTRLTVT.